The 5 T cell receptor beta chains in this list originate from one sample, sequenced in a study of blood T cell repertoires in COVID-19. TCRdb's table, derived via immunoSEQ multiplex PCR, lists solely in-frame clones and lacks some. Of about 250,000 clones listed, around nine tenths are singletons. The sample comprised peripheral blood. Receptors were obtained from a woman aged 60-75 years who had recovered from COVID-19.

The rearrangement joins TRBV6-5 to TRBJ2-1; the match to TRBD2 covers 12 bases. This CDR3 is built from 15 residues. From germline, CDR1 is MNHEY and CDR2 SVGAGI. V gave up 5 bases and J gave up 5 bases; unmatched junction bases: 4. CDR3 nucleotides: TGTGCCAGCAGTCCCCTAGCGGGGGGGCACAATGAGCAGTTCTTC. Amino acid sequence: CASSPLAGGHNEQFF.

The chain uses TRBV10-3 and TRBJ2-1, with 7 bases aligning to TRBD1. Trimming cost V 7 bases and J 8 bases; bases outside gene matches: 2. This CDR3 contains 11 residues. Per germline, CDR1 ENHRY and CDR2 SYGVKD. In DNA, the CDR3 is TGTGCCATCAACAGGGGCCATGAGCAGTTCTTC. Translated, it gives CAINRGHEQFF.

This chain connects TRBV29-1 to TRBJ1-1, with D unresolved. CDR3 size: 10 residues. Trimming shortened V by 4 bases and J by 8 bases, and 8 bases separated the two germline ends. Germline assignment: CDR1 SQVTM and CDR2 ANQGSEA. The CDR3 here is CSVGESEAFF. CDR3 DNA sequence: TGCAGCGTTGGCGAGTCCGAAGCTTTCTTT.

The chain combines TRBV5-4 with TRBJ2-1; 8 nucleotides align to TRBD1. Germline values: CDR1 SGHNT, CDR2 YYREEE (reference sequence). V shed 3 bases and J 9 bases; nucleotides not matched to a gene: 8. There are 14 residues in the CDR3. The DNA for the CDR3 is TGTGCCAGCAGCTCACGGACAGGGAGTAGTGAGCAGTTCTTC. Protein sequence: CASSSRTGSSEQFF.

CDR3 sequence reads: CASKTNRASGANVLTF. In nucleotides, the CDR3 is TGTGCCAGCAAGACAAACAGAGCCTCTGGGGCCAACGTCCTGACTTTC. The chain employs TRBV28 and TRBJ2-6; D call uncertain. Trimming took off 7 bases at V and 0 bases at J, with 13 bases between the two ends. The germline V gene has CDR1 MDHEN and CDR2 SYDVKM. The CDR3 extends over 16 amino acids.